These T cell receptor beta chains were read from a single sample in a study of shared clonotypes between healthy human individuals. This table comes from immunoSEQ multiplex PCR, and its TCRdb copy is limited to in-frame clones, with some not included. The repertoire includes 95,000 to 120,000 clones, around two thirds of them detected once, and approximately 23% sits in the top ten. Sequenced material: memory CD8+ T cells sorted from blood. The origin of the receptors is a woman aged 30 to 39 in good health. Both conserved end residues are part of each CDR3. Each record gives: J gene, D gene, clone size, V gene, CDR3 DNA, CDR3 protein. D genes are given only for firm matches. A clone size is listed for some rows: how often the clone was seen (once, few, many), or a class if it is expanded.

J: TRBJ1-1; D: TRBD1; size: few; V: TRBV7-8; DNA: TGTGCCAGCAGCTTAATGATTGTAGGACAGGGCATGAACACTGAAGCTTTCTTT; CDR3: CASSLMIVGQGMNTEAFF
J: TRBJ2-3; D: TRBD2; size: -; V: TRBV6-6; DNA: TGTGCCAGCAGTTTCGCGGGAGGACCGGATACGCAGTATTTT; CDR3: CASSFAGGPDTQYF
J: TRBJ2-3; D: -; size: -; V: TRBV5-1; DNA: TGCGCCAGCAGCTTGAGTAACGAAGATACGCAGTATTTT; CDR3: CASSLSNEDTQYF
J: TRBJ1-5; D: TRBD1; size: -; V: TRBV28; DNA: TGTGCCAGCAGAGACAGGGGGGATCAGCCCCAGCATTTT; CDR3: CASRDRGDQPQHF
J: TRBJ2-6; D: -; size: -; V: TRBV7-7; DNA: TGTGCCAGCAGCCAAGAGCGATCGGGTACCTCTGGGGCCAACGTCCTGACTTTC; CDR3: CASSQERSGTSGANVLTF
J: TRBJ2-5; D: TRBD2; size: -; V: TRBV18; DNA: TGTGCCAGCTCCGGGACTAGCGGGAGAGGGGAGACCCAGTACTTC; CDR3: CASSGTSGRGETQYF
J: TRBJ1-1; D: -; size: many; V: TRBV7-6; DNA: TGTGCCAGCAGCTTAATAGGCCAGGGGAACACTGAAGCTTTCTTT; CDR3: CASSLIGQGNTEAFF
J: TRBJ2-1; D: -; size: -; V: TRBV4-1; DNA: TGCGCCAGCAGCCAAGCAATTGGCAGGGGGCAGTTCTTC; CDR3: CASSQAIGRGQFF
J: TRBJ2-7; D: -; size: many; V: TRBV25-1; DNA: TGTGCCAGCAGTGAATACTACGAGCAGTACTTC; CDR3: CASSEYYEQYF
J: TRBJ2-2; D: -; size: many; V: TRBV11-2; DNA: TGTGCCAGCAGCCCGCGACTAGTCGAAAGTACCGGGGAGCTGTTTTTT; CDR3: CASSPRLVESTGELFF
J: TRBJ2-1; D: TRBD2; size: many; V: TRBV4-1; DNA: TGCGCCAGCAGCCAACCCTCGGCTAGCGGCTACAATGAGCAGTTCTTC; CDR3: CASSQPSASGYNEQFF
J: TRBJ2-7; D: -; size: -; V: TRBV20-1; DNA: TGCAGTGCTAGAGCACTCTACGAGCAGTACTTC; CDR3: CSARALYEQYF